These T cell receptor beta chains were read from a single sample in a study of blood T cell repertoires in COVID-19. Sequenced by immunoSEQ multiplex PCR; TCRdb stores in-frame clones only, minus some. The data hold about 140,000 clones, with approximately 80% observed a single time. Sequenced material: peripheral blood. These receptors originate from a man between 60 and 75 years old who had recovered from COVID-19. Each CDR3 is given with its conserved first and last residue. A D gene is named only where the DNA matches it firmly. Expanded clones are given a class, and other clones once, few, many or no size at all.

clone size: .; D gene: .; J gene: TRBJ1-2; V gene: TRBV6-6; CDR3 DNA: TGTGCCAGCACTCTCCGTGAAGGGGCGGACTATGGCTACACCTTC; CDR3 protein: CASTLREGADYGYTF
clone size: once; D gene: .; J gene: TRBJ2-1; V gene: TRBV29-1; CDR3 DNA: TGCAGCGTTGAGGGACAGAGGGGGGTTGTGAATGAGCAGTTCTTC; CDR3 protein: CSVEGQRGVVNEQFF
clone size: .; D gene: .; J gene: TRBJ1-2; V gene: TRBV12-3/TRBV12-4; CDR3 DNA: TGTGCCAGCAGTGCAGGGTATGGCTACACCTTC; CDR3 protein: CASSAGYGYTF
clone size: .; D gene: .; J gene: TRBJ1-3; V gene: TRBV12-3/TRBV12-4; CDR3 DNA: TGTGCCAGCACCCTAAACTCTGGAAACACCATATATTTT; CDR3 protein: CASTLNSGNTIYF
clone size: few; D gene: TRBD1; J gene: TRBJ1-4; V gene: TRBV19; CDR3 DNA: TGTGCCAGTAGTGTCTCGACAGGGATTCGAGAAAAACTGTTTTTT; CDR3 protein: CASSVSTGIREKLFF
clone size: .; D gene: .; J gene: TRBJ2-5; V gene: TRBV10-3; CDR3 DNA: TGTGCCATCAGTGAGTCAGGGGCCTTCCAAGAGACCCAGTACTTC; CDR3 protein: CAISESGAFQETQYF
clone size: few; D gene: .; J gene: TRBJ1-1; V gene: TRBV7-8; CDR3 DNA: TGTGCCAGCAGCTCTGGGGAGGCGAACACTGAAGCTTTCTTT; CDR3 protein: CASSSGEANTEAFF
clone size: .; D gene: .; J gene: TRBJ2-3; V gene: TRBV30; CDR3 DNA: TGTGCCTGGAGTGCGGGGGGCGGCACAGATACGCAGTATTTT; CDR3 protein: CAWSAGGGTDTQYF
clone size: .; D gene: TRBD2; J gene: TRBJ2-1; V gene: TRBV6-5; CDR3 DNA: TGTGCCAGCAGGCAGGGACTAGCGGGGAGTCAGTTCTTC; CDR3 protein: CASRQGLAGSQFF
clone size: once; D gene: .; J gene: TRBJ1-2; V gene: TRBV27; CDR3 DNA: TGTGCCAGCAGCCCTACAGCGGCATATAACTATGGCTACACCTTC; CDR3 protein: CASSPTAAYNYGYTF
clone size: .; D gene: TRBD2; J gene: TRBJ2-1; V gene: TRBV28; CDR3 DNA: TGTGCCAGCAGTGGGTTAGCGGGAGGGCCGGGAAATGAGCAGTTCTTC; CDR3 protein: CASSGLAGGPGNEQFF
clone size: many; D gene: .; J gene: TRBJ1-2; V gene: TRBV20-1; CDR3 DNA: TGCAGTGCTAGTCCAGCGGGGGGAGGGTATGGCTACACCTTC; CDR3 protein: CSASPAGGGYGYTF
clone size: .; D gene: TRBD2; J gene: TRBJ2-1; V gene: TRBV27; CDR3 DNA: TGTGCCAGCAGTTCCACTAGCGGGGGGCTCGGTGAGCAGTTCTTC; CDR3 protein: CASSSTSGGLGEQFF
clone size: .; D gene: TRBD2; J gene: TRBJ2-3; V gene: TRBV9; CDR3 DNA: TGTGCCAGCAGCGTCCTGGCGGGAGGGGGCACAGATACGCAGTATTTT; CDR3 protein: CASSVLAGGGTDTQYF
clone size: .; D gene: TRBD1; J gene: TRBJ1-3; V gene: TRBV29-1; CDR3 DNA: TGCAGCGTTGAGGAGGGGGCAGGGGGAAACACCATATATTTT; CDR3 protein: CSVEEGAGGNTIYF